This record looks at one T cell receptor (beta chain) sequence and its context. Its antigen is not identified. Trimming removed 2 bases at V and 5 bases at J, with 10 bases between. The V gene's germline CDR1 is GTSNPN and CDR2 SVGIG (reference sequence). This CDR3 has 13 residues. The data were taken from a study of CD8+ T cells in alopecia areata. For the study at large: Tofacitinib was taken orally by treated patients, and the dose was 5 to 10 mg twice daily. Percent affected scalp area, the SALT score, rated treated patients' severity. The study's findings and limits: Normal-skin resident alphabeta T cells also appear among scalp sample sequences.

As the sequencing template, cDNA was produced by extracting RNA and reverse transcribing it. Produced via immunoSEQ multiplex PCR; TCRdb's table is partial and in-frame only. Among around 170,000 clones listed, 40% to 55% were seen once. Treatment specified: oral pan-JAK inhibitor, 5-10 mg twice daily. The TCR was taken from a human donor with alopecia areata. The sample consisted of CD8+ T cells sorted from blood, taken around week 54, from a patient treated with tofacitinib. This chain joins TRBV30 and TRBJ1-5; D is perhaps TRBD1 (6 bases). CDR3 protein: CAWSQGLDQPQHF. CDR3 DNA: TGTGCCTGGAGTCAGGGGCTGGATCAGCCCCAGCATTTT.